A selection of T cell receptor beta chains follows, all from one sample in a study of blood T cell repertoires in COVID-19. Libraries were prepared by immunoSEQ multiplex PCR; TCRdb keeps only in-frame clonotypes and omits some of them. Among more than 100,000 clones listed, around 87% were seen once. Material for sequencing was peripheral blood. The receptors originated from a woman in her 70s with acute or convalescent COVID-19. Both conserved end residues are part of each CDR3.

j_gene	v_gene	CDR3aa
TRBJ2-2	TRBV7-2	CASSLGLTPNTGELFF
TRBJ2-2	TRBV5-1	CASSQQGTGELFF
TRBJ1-5	TRBV11-3	CASSLGGQPQHF
TRBJ1-1	TRBV4-1	CASSQEIGGEAFF
TRBJ1-1	TRBV5-5	CASSFQRPGQRLNTEAFF
TRBJ2-3	TRBV2	CASSDLAGITDTQYF
TRBJ2-1	TRBV7-6	CASSLLADNEQFF
TRBJ2-3	TRBV7-3	CASSYIGGTDTQYF
TRBJ1-1	TRBV29-1	CSVGRGQNTEAFF
TRBJ1-5	TRBV6-1	CASSEDREWQPQHF
TRBJ2-7	TRBV6-2/TRBV6-3	CASSRYRGGSYEQYF
TRBJ2-1	TRBV12-5	CASGLTGTGGNEQFF
TRBJ1-2	TRBV11-2	CASSSLLTGIYGYTF
TRBJ1-1	TRBV29-1	CSVDALRTEAFF
TRBJ1-1	TRBV3-1/TRBV3-2	CASSLGTEENTEAFF
TRBJ2-3	TRBV5-1	CASSAQTGTMTDTQYF
TRBJ1-2	TRBV19	CASYPGGGYTF
TRBJ1-5	TRBV19	CASRGGGQGAGQPQHF
TRBJ2-1	TRBV2	CASRQDSGNEQFF
TRBJ1-6	TRBV13	CASSLGTTPLHF
TRBJ1-2	TRBV12-3/TRBV12-4	CASSQGYAYGYTF
TRBJ2-3	TRBV2	CASRDYASTDTQYF
TRBJ1-5	TRBV11-3	CATVGQGQGQPQHF
TRBJ2-7	TRBV30	CAWSRRGWEYEQYF